Included here is one T cell receptor beta chain sequence, with context. The antigen it recognizes is unknown. No quality values exist for individual bases; no much larger clone is one base distant. Library generation was performed with 5' RACE. Instrument used: NextSeq 500. In the TCR library protocol, a unique molecular identifier was attached to each TCR cDNA molecule so that PCR and sequencing errors could be corrected. Per the original workflow: TCR identification, UMI-based error correction and CDR3 extraction were performed with Decombinator tools. Expanded TCRs were defined as those above a frequency of 2 per 1,000, corresponding to the top 1% of the tumor frequency distribution. Each repertoire was subsampled 100 times to 5,000 TCRs, after which Renyi diversity was computed with the R vegan package. To build CDR3 similarity networks, amino acid triplet string-kernel similarity was used, and CDR3s were connected when their pairwise similarity was above 0.82. TCRdb reanalyzed the raw reads on its own, using fastp at Q25 for trimming and MiXCR for clone calling, and kept in-frame beta chains. Rows with one shared CDR3 protein collapse into an entry with the most common genes and DNA. The V and J calls shown here were made by TCRdb, not taken from the authors' results. In this sample the table shows tens of thousands of distinct CDR3 sequences, roughly 12% of which occur a single time. The ten largest clones represent over 40% of the sample.

The data stem from a study of spatial heterogeneity in lung cancer (dated by TCRdb to the late 2010s). Regarding the study in general: Beta-chain transcripts were consistently detected in greater numbers than alpha-chain transcripts, which likely reflects a higher abundance of beta-chain transcripts. In the raw uncorrected reads, each unique combination of TCR and UMI appeared more than ten times on average. TCR alpha and beta repertoires were quantitatively compared across multiple tumor regions, matched nontumor lung and blood in non-small cell lung cancer. Nonsynonymous mutation counts, determined by whole-exome sequencing of tumor tissue, were related to features of the TCR repertoire. At surgery, both alpha and beta chains were TCR-sequenced in 200 to 250 tumor regions, some 64 matched nontumor lung samples and some 58 PBMC samples.

The sample's time point label, decoded: sample taken at primary tumor resection. Samples were obtained from fewer than 80 patients with early-stage, untreated non-small cell lung cancer from the lung TRACERx cohort. TCR sequencing used whole RNA extracted from tumor and nontumor lung tissue, or from cryopreserved PBMC samples, without cell sorting. Patients were selected for TCR sequencing only if sufficient RNA was available from at least two tumor regions. Study-wide conclusions, independent of this receptor: Ubiquitous expanded tumor TCRs were found in blood more often at tumor resection than at routine follow-up. Confirming at a functional level the hypothesis that regional TCRs recognize regional mutations was considered to require additional single-cell paired TCR alpha and beta sequencing.

The CDR3, cysteine through phenylalanine, is 15 amino acids long. The entry retains the CDR3 DNA only, 45 bases that are in frame from base 1. Trimming takes 2 bases off V and 7 bases off J; junction bases not matched to a gene: 7. Per the germline V gene, SGHRS is the CDR1 and YFSETQ is the CDR2. Sample: PBMCs, taken at surgery. The receptor comes from a male donor with early-stage non-small cell lung cancer. The chain joins TRBV5-1 to TRBJ1-2, and 11 bases in between align with TRBD1. The nucleotides are TGCGCCAGCAGCTTAAGGACAGGGGGCTCGCGTGGCTACACCTTC. It specifies CASSLRTGGSRGYTF. Reference TRBV5-1 and TRBJ1-2 genes cover what lies past the CDR3, so the full variable domain is KAGVTQTPRYLIKTRGQQVTLSCSPISGHRSVSWYQQTPGQGLQFLFEYFSETQRNKGNFPGRFSGRQFSNSRSEMNVSTLELGDSALYLCASSLRTGGSRGYTFGSGTRLTVV.